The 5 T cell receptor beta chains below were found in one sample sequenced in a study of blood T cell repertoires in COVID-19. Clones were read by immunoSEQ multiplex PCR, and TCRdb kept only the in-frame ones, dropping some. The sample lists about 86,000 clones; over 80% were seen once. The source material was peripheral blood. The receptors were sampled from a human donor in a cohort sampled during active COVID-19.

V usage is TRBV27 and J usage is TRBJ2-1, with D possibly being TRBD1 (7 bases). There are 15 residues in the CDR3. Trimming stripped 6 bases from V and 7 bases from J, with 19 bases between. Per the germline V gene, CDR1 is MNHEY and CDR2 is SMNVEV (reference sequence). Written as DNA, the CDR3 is TGTGCCAGCAGCCGGAGGGCAGGGGGTCTAAATGAGCAGTTCTTC. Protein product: CASSRRAGGLNEQFF.

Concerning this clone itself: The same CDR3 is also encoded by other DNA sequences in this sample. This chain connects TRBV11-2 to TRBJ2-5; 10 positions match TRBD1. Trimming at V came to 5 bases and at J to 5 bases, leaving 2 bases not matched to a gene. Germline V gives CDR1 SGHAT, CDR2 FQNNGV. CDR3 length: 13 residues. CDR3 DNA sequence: TGTGCCAGCAGCCCGGACAGGGGGGAGACCCAGTACTTC. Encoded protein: CASSPDRGETQYF. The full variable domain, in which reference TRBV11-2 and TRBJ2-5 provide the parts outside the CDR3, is EAGVAQSPRYKIIEKRQSVAFWCNPISGHATLYWYQQILGQGPKLLIQFQNNGVVDDSQLPKDRFSAERLKGVDSTLKIQPAKLEDSAVYLCASSPDRGETQYFGPGTRLLVL.

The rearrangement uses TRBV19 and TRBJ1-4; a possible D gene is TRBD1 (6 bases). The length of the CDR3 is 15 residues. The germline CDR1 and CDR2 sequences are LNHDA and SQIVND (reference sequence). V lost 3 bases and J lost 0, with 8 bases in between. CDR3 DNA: TGTGCCAGTAGTATGCAGGGGTCAACTAATGAAAAACTGTTTTTT. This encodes CASSMQGSTNEKLFF. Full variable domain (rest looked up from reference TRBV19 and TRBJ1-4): DGGITQSPKYLFRKEGQNVTLSCEQNLNHDAMYWYRQDPGQGLRLIYYSQIVNDFQKGDIAEGYSVSREKKESFPLTVTSAQKNPTAFYLCASSMQGSTNEKLFFGSGTQLSVL.

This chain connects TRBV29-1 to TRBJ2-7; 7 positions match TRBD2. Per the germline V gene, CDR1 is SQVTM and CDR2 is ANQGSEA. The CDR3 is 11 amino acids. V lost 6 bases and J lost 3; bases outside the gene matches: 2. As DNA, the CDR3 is TGCAGCGTGGGGGGGGACTACGAGCAGTACTTC. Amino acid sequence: CSVGGDYEQYF.

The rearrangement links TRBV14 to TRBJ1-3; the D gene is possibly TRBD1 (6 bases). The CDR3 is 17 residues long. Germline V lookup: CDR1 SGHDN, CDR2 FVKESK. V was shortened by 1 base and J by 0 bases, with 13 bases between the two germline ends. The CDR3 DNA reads TGTGCCAGCAGCCAAGTCAACAGGGCTAGCTCTGGAAACACCATATATTTT. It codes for CASSQVNRASSGNTIYF.